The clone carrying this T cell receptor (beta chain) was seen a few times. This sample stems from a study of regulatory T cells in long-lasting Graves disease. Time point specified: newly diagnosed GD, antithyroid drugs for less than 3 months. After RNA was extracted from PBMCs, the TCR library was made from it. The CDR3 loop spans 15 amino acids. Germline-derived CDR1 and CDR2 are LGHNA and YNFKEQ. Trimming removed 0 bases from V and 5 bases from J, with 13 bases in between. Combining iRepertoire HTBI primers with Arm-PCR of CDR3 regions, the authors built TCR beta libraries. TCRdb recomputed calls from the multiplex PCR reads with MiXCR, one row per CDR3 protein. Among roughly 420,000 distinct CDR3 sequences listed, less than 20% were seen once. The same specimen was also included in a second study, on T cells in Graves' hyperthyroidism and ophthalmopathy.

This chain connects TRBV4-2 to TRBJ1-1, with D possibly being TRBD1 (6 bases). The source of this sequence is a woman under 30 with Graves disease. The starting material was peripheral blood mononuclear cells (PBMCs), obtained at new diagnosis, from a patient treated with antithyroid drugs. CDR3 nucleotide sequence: TGTGCCAGCAGCCAAGACAGGGGCGATGGGACTGAAGCTTTCTTT. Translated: CASSQDRGDGTEAFF.